The rows below give T cell receptor beta chains drawn from one sample of a study of T-cell memory formation after mild COVID-19. TCRdb reprocessed the 5' RACE reads with MiXCR, giving one entry per CDR3 protein. The table lists about 180,000 distinct CDR3 sequences, approximately 16% of them singletons, with approximately 2% in the top ten. Sequenced: PBMCs or a T cell subset sorted from them (not recorded which). The receptor source for this set is an adult woman who had mild COVID-19 (a few samples of this study predate the infection). Cell type and time point are not known. The CDR3 runs from the conserved cysteine through the conserved F or W. The D gene is left open where the match is weak. Only part of the rows carry a size: once, few, many, or a class if the clone is expanded.

clone_size d_call j_call v_call cdr3_aa cdr3_nt
. . TRBJ2-2 TRBV9 CASRMTSNTGELFF TGTGCCAGCAGGATGACTTCGAACACCGGGGAGCTGTTTTTT
many TRBD2 TRBJ2-1 TRBV25-1 CASRPGGGSSYNEQFF TGTGCCAGCAGACCTGGGGGGGGGAGCTCCTACAATGAGCAGTTCTTC
. TRBD1 TRBJ2-7 TRBV7-9 CASQTGGFYNEQYF TGTGCCAGTCAAACAGGGGGTTTTTACAACGAGCAGTACTTC
many . TRBJ2-3 TRBV20-1 CSALEGWADTQYF TGCAGTGCTCTAGAGGGTTGGGCAGATACGCAGTATTTT
few TRBD1 TRBJ2-7 TRBV9 CASSRETGTGYEQYF TGTGCCAGCAGCCGGGAGACAGGGACAGGCTACGAGCAGTACTTC
. . TRBJ2-7 TRBV29-1 CSVADVTYEQYF TGCAGCGTCGCGGATGTTACCTACGAGCAGTACTTC
. . TRBJ1-4 TRBV7-8 CASNRRGSYNEKLFF TGTGCCAGCAATCGCCGGGGCAGCTACAATGAAAAACTGTTTTTT
few TRBD2 TRBJ2-2 TRBV7-3 CASSETPSGSITGELFF TGTGCCAGCAGCGAAACGCCTAGCGGGAGTATCACCGGGGAGCTGTTTTTT
. TRBD2 TRBJ2-1 TRBV3-1 CASSAGTSGYNEQFF TGTGCCAGCAGCGCCGGGACTAGCGGCTACAATGAGCAGTTCTTC
few . TRBJ1-1 TRBV6-2/TRBV6-3 CASRGEGTEAFF TGTGCCAGCAGGGGGGAGGGCACTGAAGCTTTCTTT
. . TRBJ2-5 TRBV10-3 CAISEGGSHETQYF TGTGCCATCAGTGAAGGGGGATCGCACGAGACCCAGTACTTC
. . TRBJ1-2 TRBV3-1 CASGLGTIYGYTF TGTGCCAGCGGACTGGGGACAATCTATGGCTACACCTTC
many TRBD2 TRBJ2-5 TRBV5-1 CASSLTGGQETQYF TGCGCCAGCAGCTTGACGGGGGGACAAGAGACCCAGTACTTC
few TRBD1 TRBJ2-7 TRBV29-1 CSVWGDRDEQYF TGCAGCGTGTGGGGGGACAGGGACGAGCAGTACTTC
few . TRBJ2-4 TRBV5-1 CASSSGQTRIIQYF TGCGCCAGCAGCTCAGGACAGACCCGAATCATTCAGTACTTC
few TRBD2 TRBJ2-1 TRBV7-2 CASSRGGLAGEKRFF TGTGCCAGCAGCCGGGGCGGGCTAGCGGGAGAAAAGCGGTTCTTC
. . TRBJ1-2 TRBV10-3 CAISESQGRIIGYTF TGTGCCATCAGTGAGTCGCAGGGACGGATCATTGGCTACACCTTC
. . TRBJ2-1 TRBV5-1 CASMAWGAYNEQFF TGCGCCAGCATGGCTTGGGGCGCTTACAATGAGCAGTTCTTC
. TRBD2 TRBJ2-1 TRBV3-1 CASSSLAEQFF TGTGCCAGCAGCTCACTAGCGGAGCAGTTCTTC
few . TRBJ1-3 TRBV11-2 CASTAIQGSGNTIYF TGTGCCAGCACCGCGATACAGGGCTCTGGAAACACCATATATTTT
. . TRBJ2-3 TRBV5-1 CASSLEPSVPDTQYF TGCGCCAGCAGCTTGGAACCCTCTGTCCCAGATACGCAGTATTTT
. . TRBJ2-7 TRBV20-1 CSARDLSSYEQYF TGCAGTGCTCGGGACTTGAGCTCCTACGAGCAGTACTTC
. . TRBJ2-5 TRBV5-1 CASSLGSVLSGETQYF TGCGCCAGCAGCTTGGGATCTGTGTTATCGGGAGAGACCCAGTACTTC
. TRBD1 TRBJ1-1 TRBV24-1 CATSDETGRAFF TGTGCCACCAGTGACGAGACAGGGCGAGCTTTCTTT
many . TRBJ2-1 TRBV27 CASASQGGNNEQFF TGTGCCAGCGCAAGTCAGGGGGGGAACAATGAGCAGTTCTTC
. TRBD1 TRBJ1-2 TRBV5-1 CASSREGQKYGYTF TGCGCCAGCAGTAGGGAGGGACAGAAGTATGGCTACACCTTC
many . TRBJ2-5 TRBV9 CASSVQGQGKETQYF TGTGCCAGCAGCGTACAGGGCCAGGGTAAAGAGACCCAGTACTTC
. . TRBJ1-5 TRBV12-3/TRBV12-4 CASSLERSPRNQPQHF TGTGCCAGCAGTTTAGAACGGAGCCCCCGCAATCAGCCCCAGCATTTT
. TRBD1 TRBJ1-2 TRBV5-4 CASSFRDRGYYGYTF TGTGCCAGCAGCTTCCGGGACAGGGGATACTATGGCTACACCTTC
few . TRBJ2-7 TRBV10-3 CAISVSVRSYEQYF TGTGCCATCAGTGTGTCAGTTCGTTCCTACGAGCAGTACTTC
. . TRBJ2-6 TRBV12-3/TRBV12-4 CASSSDGPGANVLTF TGTGCCAGCAGTTCGGATGGCCCTGGGGCCAACGTCCTGACTTTC
. . TRBJ2-7 TRBV7-9 CAVSVLGQDRGAGPWQYF TGTGCCGTGAGCGTCCTTGGACAGGATCGTGGAGCGGGGCCCTGGCAGTACTTC
. TRBD2 TRBJ2-5 TRBV3-1 CASSQVSGGVQETQYF TGTGCCAGCAGCCAAGTTAGCGGGGGGGTACAAGAGACCCAGTACTTC
. . TRBJ2-7 TRBV5-1 CASSLSQVYEQYF TGCGCCAGCAGCTTGTCACAGGTCTACGAGCAGTACTTC
few . TRBJ2-7 TRBV7-2 CASSLRHPTYNRAGYEQYF TGTGCCAGCAGCTTAAGGCACCCCACCTACAACAGGGCTGGCTACGAGCAGTATTTC
. . TRBJ2-1 TRBV6-2/TRBV6-3 CASSNPRARVQFF TGTGCCAGCAGTAACCCCCGGGCCAGGGTGCAGTTCTTC
. . TRBJ1-4 TRBV4-1 CASSQPPARGRGEKLFF TGCGCCAGCAGCCAACCGCCAGCCAGGGGTCGAGGTGAAAAACTGTTTTTT
. TRBD2 TRBJ2-1 TRBV29-1 CSVEVGSGSNEQFF TGCAGCGTTGAAGTGGGTAGCGGGAGTAATGAGCAGTTCTTC
few . TRBJ2-7 TRBV15 CATSRDPGGGYEQYF TGTGCCACCAGCAGAGATCCAGGGGGGGGCTACGAGCAGTACTTC
few . TRBJ1-1 TRBV12-3/TRBV12-4 CASSPDNMNTEAFF TGTGCCAGCAGCCCCGACAACATGAACACTGAAGCTTTCTTT
. . TRBJ2-7 TRBV29-1 CSAVGGSYEQYF TGCAGCGCTGTTGGGGGCTCCTACGAGCAGTACTTC
. . TRBJ1-1 TRBV5-1 CASTTGAGAGTEAFF TGCGCCAGCACCACCGGGGCGGGGGCCGGCACTGAAGCTTTCTTT
. TRBD1 TRBJ1-1 TRBV12-3/TRBV12-4 CASSFTFLGGAPEQGFLEDTEAFF TGTGCCAGCAGTTTCACGTTTCTGGGGGGGGCGCCGGAACAGGGGTTTCTGGAGGACACTGAAGCTTTCTTT